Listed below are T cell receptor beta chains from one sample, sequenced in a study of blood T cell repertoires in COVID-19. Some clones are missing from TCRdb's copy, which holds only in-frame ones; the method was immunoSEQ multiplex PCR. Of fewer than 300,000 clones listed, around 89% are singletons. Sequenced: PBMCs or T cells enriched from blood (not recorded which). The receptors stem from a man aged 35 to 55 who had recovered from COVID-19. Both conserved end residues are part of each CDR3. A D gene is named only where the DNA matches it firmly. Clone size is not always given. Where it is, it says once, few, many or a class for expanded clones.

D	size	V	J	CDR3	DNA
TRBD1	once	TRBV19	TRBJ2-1	CASSIVGQGANNEQFF	TGTGCCAGTAGTATAGTGGGACAGGGGGCAAACAATGAGCAGTTCTTC
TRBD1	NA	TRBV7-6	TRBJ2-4	CASSSTGAENIQYF	TGTGCCAGCAGCTCGACAGGGGCAGAAAACATTCAGTACTTC
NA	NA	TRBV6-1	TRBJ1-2	CASSERSRDSNYGYTF	TGTGCCAGCAGTGAAAGGAGCCGGGACTCTAACTATGGCTACACCTTC
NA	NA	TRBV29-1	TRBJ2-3	CSGRLGSGPDTQYF	TGCAGCGGCCGGTTGGGGAGTGGCCCAGATACGCAGTATTTT
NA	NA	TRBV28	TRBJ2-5	CASSLHRPEGTQYF	TGTGCCAGCAGTTTACACCGGCCCGAGGGGACCCAGTACTTC
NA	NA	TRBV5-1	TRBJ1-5	CASSLVSGQPQHF	TGCGCCAGCAGCTTGGTTTCCGGGCAGCCCCAGCATTTT
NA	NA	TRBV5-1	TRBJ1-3	CASSQNGQLVSGNTIYF	TGCGCCAGCAGCCAAAACGGACAGTTAGTATCTGGAAACACCATATATTTT
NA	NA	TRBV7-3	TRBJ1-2	CASSLTPYPTNYGYTF	TGTGCCAGCAGCTTAACCCCCTACCCAACTAACTATGGCTACACCTTC
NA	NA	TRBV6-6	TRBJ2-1	CASTPAGGSYNEQFF	TGTGCCAGCACCCCTGCGGGCGGATCCTACAATGAGCAGTTCTTC
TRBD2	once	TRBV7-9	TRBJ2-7	CASSSAGTSGLDYEQYF	TGTGCCAGCAGCTCAGCCGGGACTAGCGGGTTGGACTACGAGCAGTACTTC
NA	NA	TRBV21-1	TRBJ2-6	CATGRFSGANVLTF	TGTGCCACCGGGAGGTTTTCTGGGGCCAACGTCCTGACTTTC
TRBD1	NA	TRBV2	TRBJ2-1	CASERQGSHLYNEQFF	TGTGCCAGTGAACGACAGGGGTCTCATCTCTACAATGAGCAGTTCTTC
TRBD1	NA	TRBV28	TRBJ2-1	CASSLKQGDRKQFF	TGTGCCAGCAGTTTAAAACAGGGGGATAGGAAGCAGTTCTTC
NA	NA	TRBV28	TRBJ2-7	CASSSPRTGGYEQYF	TGTGCCAGCAGTTCTCCCAGGACTGGCGGGTACGAGCAGTACTTC
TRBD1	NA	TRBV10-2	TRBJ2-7	CASRGTVYEQYF	TGCGCCAGCAGGGGGACAGTCTACGAGCAGTACTTC
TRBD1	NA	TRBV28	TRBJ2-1	CASSRGQGSYEQFF	TGTGCCAGCAGCCGTGGACAGGGGTCGTATGAGCAGTTCTTC
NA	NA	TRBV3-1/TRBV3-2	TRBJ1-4	CASSPGTLATNEKLFF	TGTGCCAGCAGCCCAGGGACACTTGCAACTAATGAAAAACTGTTTTTT
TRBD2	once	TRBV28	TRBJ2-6	CASTSVAGVGGANVLTF	TGTGCCAGCACTTCCGTGGCGGGAGTAGGTGGGGCCAACGTCCTGACTTTC
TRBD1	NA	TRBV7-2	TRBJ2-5	CASSATGSRETQYF	TGTGCCAGCAGCGCGACAGGGTCCAGAGAGACCCAGTACTTC
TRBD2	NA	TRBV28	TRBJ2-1	CASSFHGLAGAYNEQFF	TGTGCCAGCAGTTTTCATGGACTAGCGGGAGCATACAATGAGCAGTTCTTC
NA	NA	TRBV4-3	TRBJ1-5	CASSQDLSRANQPQHF	TGCGCCAGCAGCCAAGATCTGTCCAGGGCTAATCAGCCCCAGCATTTT
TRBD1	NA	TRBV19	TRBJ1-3	CASSIPRQGAVGGSGNTIYF	TGTGCCAGTAGTATTCCCCGACAGGGGGCTGTTGGGGGCTCTGGAAACACCATATATTTT
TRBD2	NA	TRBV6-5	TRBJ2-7	CASSSREGQYF	TGTGCCAGCAGTTCCCGGGAGGGGCAGTACTTC
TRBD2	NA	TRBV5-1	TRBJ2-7	CASSLDPLAGAQTYEQYF	TGCGCCAGCAGCTTGGATCCCCTAGCGGGAGCCCAAACCTACGAGCAGTACTTC
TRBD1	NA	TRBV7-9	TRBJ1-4	CASSKNAGTGRSVNEKLFF	TGTGCCAGCAGCAAAAACGCCGGGACAGGCAGATCTGTTAATGAAAAACTGTTTTTT
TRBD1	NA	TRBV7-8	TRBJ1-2	CASSSSGGSNYGYTF	TGTGCCAGCAGCTCCTCAGGGGGAAGTAACTATGGCTACACCTTC
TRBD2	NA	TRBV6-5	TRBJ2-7	CASSYSRLAGSYEQYF	TGTGCCAGCAGTTACTCACGACTAGCGGGAAGTTACGAGCAGTACTTC
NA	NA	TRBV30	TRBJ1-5	CAWSVRGGGGGQPQHF	TGTGCCTGGAGTGTACGGGGAGGTGGGGGAGGTCAGCCCCAGCATTTT
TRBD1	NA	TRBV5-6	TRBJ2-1	CASSYRTGVTYNEQFF	TGTGCCAGCAGCTATAGGACAGGGGTGACCTACAATGAGCAGTTCTTC
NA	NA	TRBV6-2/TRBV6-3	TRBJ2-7	CASSRPAYTTPYEQYF	TGTGCCAGCAGCCGGCCCGCGTACACTACGCCCTACGAGCAGTACTTC
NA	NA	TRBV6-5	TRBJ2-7	CASSFIQGSEQYF	TGTGCCAGCAGTTTTATACAGGGAAGCGAGCAGTACTTC
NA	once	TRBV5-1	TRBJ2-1	CASSAVLVRGNEQFF	TGCGCCAGCAGCGCGGTACTTGTCAGAGGCAATGAGCAGTTCTTC
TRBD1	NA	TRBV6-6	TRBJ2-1	CASSSTGGEQFF	TGTGCCAGCAGTTCAACAGGGGGTGAGCAGTTCTTC
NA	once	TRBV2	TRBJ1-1	CASRDRALNTEAFF	TGTGCCAGCAGAGACAGAGCTCTGAACACTGAAGCTTTCTTT
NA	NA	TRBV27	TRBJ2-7	CASSLSLAYEQYF	TGTGCCAGCAGTTTAAGCTTAGCCTACGAGCAGTACTTC
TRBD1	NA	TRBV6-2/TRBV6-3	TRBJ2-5	CASSRGTGGVQETQYF	TGTGCCAGCAGCAGAGGGACAGGGGGCGTTCAGGAGACCCAGTACTTC
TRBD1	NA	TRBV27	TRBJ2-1	CASSPRTGGRRAYNEQFF	TGTGCCAGCAGTCCCCGGACAGGGGGCCGGCGGGCCTACAATGAGCAGTTCTTC
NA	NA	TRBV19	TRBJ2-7	CASSINRANSYEQYF	TGTGCCAGTAGTATTAACAGGGCAAATTCCTACGAGCAGTACTTC
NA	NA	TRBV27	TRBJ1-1	CASSLAGLNTEAFF	TGTGCCAGCAGTTTAGCAGGGTTGAACACTGAAGCTTTCTTT
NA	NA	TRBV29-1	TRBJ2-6	CSVGTRGSGANVLTF	TGCAGCGTTGGAACTCGGGGCTCTGGGGCCAACGTCCTGACTTTC
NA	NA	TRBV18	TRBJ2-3	CASSPLTGRYSTDTQYF	TGTGCCAGCTCACCACTCACAGGGAGATATAGCACAGATACGCAGTATTTT
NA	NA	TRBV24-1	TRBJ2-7	CATQGNSYEQYF	TGTGCCACCCAGGGCAACTCCTACGAGCAGTACTTC
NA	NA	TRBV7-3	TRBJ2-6	CASSPNPGSGANVLTF	TGTGCCAGCAGCCCCAATCCGGGGTCTGGGGCCAACGTCCTGACTTTC
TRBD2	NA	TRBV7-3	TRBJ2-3	CASSWGLAGGDTQYF	TGTGCCAGCAGCTGGGGACTAGCGGGAGGAGATACGCAGTATTTT
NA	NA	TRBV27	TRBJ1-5	CASREDRTSNQPQHF	TGTGCCAGCAGGGAAGACAGAACAAGCAATCAGCCCCAGCATTTT
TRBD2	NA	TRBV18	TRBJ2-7	CASSPMAGDTYEQYF	TGTGCCAGCTCACCAATGGCGGGAGACACCTACGAGCAGTACTTC
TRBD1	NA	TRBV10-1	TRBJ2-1	CASSESGTGLNEQFF	TGCGCCAGCAGTGAGTCAGGGACAGGACTCAATGAGCAGTTCTTC
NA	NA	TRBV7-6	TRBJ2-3	CASSLGEGGPDTQYF	TGTGCCAGCAGCTTGGGGGAAGGGGGACCAGATACGCAGTATTTT
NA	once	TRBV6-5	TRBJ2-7	CASRPGLTYEQYF	TGTGCCAGCAGGCCGGGACTCACTTACGAGCAGTACTTC
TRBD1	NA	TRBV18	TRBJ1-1	CASSPRPDRWTEAFF	TGTGCCAGCTCACCACGCCCGGACAGGTGGACTGAAGCTTTCTTT
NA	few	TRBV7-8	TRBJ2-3	CASSVALFQGTDTQYF	TGTGCCAGCAGCGTAGCCCTCTTTCAGGGCACAGATACGCAGTATTTT
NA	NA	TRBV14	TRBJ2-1	CASSQASDRYNEQFF	TGTGCCAGCAGCCAAGCTAGTGACCGTTACAATGAGCAGTTCTTC
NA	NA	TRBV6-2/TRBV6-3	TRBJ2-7	CASSRRSAQTGIPYEQYF	TGTGCCAGCAGTCGCAGATCCGCACAAACAGGGATTCCCTACGAGCAGTACTTC
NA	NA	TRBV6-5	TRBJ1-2	CASSSREIYGYTF	TGTGCCAGCAGTTCCCGGGAGATCTATGGCTACACCTTC
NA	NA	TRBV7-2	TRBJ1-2	CASSLGQTGYGYTF	TGTGCCAGCAGCTTGGGCCAAACAGGGTACGGCTACACCTTC
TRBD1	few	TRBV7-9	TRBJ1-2	CASSLRQGASNYGYTF	TGTGCCAGCAGCTTACGACAGGGGGCTTCAAACTATGGCTACACCTTC
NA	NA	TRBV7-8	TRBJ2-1	CASSLDRVNEQFF	TGTGCCAGCAGCTTAGATCGGGTCAATGAGCAGTTCTTC
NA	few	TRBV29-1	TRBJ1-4	CSVGDFDRLFF	TGCAGCGTGGGGGACTTTGACAGACTGTTTTTT
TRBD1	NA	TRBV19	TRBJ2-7	CASSAPGQGAYEQYF	TGTGCCAGTAGTGCCCCGGGACAGGGAGCCTACGAGCAGTACTTC
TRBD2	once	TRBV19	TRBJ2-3	CASSPGTSGIGVTDTQYF	TGTGCCAGTAGCCCCGGGACTAGCGGGATTGGGGTCACAGATACGCAGTATTTT